This T cell receptor (beta chain) stems from a study of blood T cell repertoires in COVID-19. Study in general: The United States, Italy and Spain were the sources of the acute and convalescent COVID-19 samples. Sample material is recorded as cDNA or gDNA derived from T cells, B-cell-depleted T cells, or PBMCs.

Authors' methods: Reference gene primer amplification in the assay estimated nucleated cell counts. TCRdb's table, derived via immunoSEQ multiplex PCR, lists solely in-frame clones and lacks some. V and J calls and clone size are those listed in that table; D and trimming were worked out from the DNA. The table has about 74,000 clones, 78% seen once. Trimming took 4 bases from V and 3 from J; bases not matched to a gene: 5. Per germline, CDR1 MGHRA and CDR2 YSYEKL. CDR3 length: 15 amino acids. This chain connects TRBV4-1 to TRBJ2-3; 9 bases line up with TRBD1. The receptor was derived from a human donor in a cohort sampled during active COVID-19. Sequencing input: peripheral blood. The CDR3 protein is CASSLGQGRTDTQYF. In DNA form, the CDR3 reads TGCGCCAGCAGCCTCGGACAGGGGCGGACAGATACGCAGTATTTT.